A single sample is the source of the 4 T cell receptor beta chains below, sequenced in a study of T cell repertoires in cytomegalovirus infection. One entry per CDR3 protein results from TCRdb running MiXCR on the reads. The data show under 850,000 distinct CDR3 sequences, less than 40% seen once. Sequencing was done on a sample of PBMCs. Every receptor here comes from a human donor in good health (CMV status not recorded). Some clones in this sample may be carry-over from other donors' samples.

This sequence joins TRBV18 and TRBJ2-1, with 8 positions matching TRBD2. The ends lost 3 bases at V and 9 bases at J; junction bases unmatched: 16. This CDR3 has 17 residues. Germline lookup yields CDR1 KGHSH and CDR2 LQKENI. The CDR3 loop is CASSPISAGDRAGEQFF. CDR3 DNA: TGTGCCAGCTCACCCATTTCAGCGGGGGATCGTGCCGGTGAGCAGTTCTTC.

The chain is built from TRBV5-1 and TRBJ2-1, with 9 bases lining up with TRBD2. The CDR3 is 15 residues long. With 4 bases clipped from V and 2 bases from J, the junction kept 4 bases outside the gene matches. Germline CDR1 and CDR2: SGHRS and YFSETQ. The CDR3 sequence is CASSTVAGAYNEQFF. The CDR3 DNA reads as TGCGCCAGCAGCACGGTAGCGGGGGCCTACAATGAGCAGTTCTTC.

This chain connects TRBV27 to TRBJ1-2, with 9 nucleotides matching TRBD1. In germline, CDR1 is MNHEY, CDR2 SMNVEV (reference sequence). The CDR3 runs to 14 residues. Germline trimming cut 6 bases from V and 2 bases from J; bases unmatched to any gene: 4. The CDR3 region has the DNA TGTGCCAGCAGCATACAGGGGGCGAACTATGGCTACACCTTC. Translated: CASSIQGANYGYTF.

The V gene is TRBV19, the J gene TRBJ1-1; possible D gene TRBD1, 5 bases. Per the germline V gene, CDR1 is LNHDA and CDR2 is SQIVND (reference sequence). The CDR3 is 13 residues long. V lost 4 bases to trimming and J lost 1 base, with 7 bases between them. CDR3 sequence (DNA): TGTGCCAGTAGTAACCAGGGGAACACTGAAGCTTTCTTT. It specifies CASSNQGNTEAFF.